A selection of T cell receptor beta chains follows, all from one sample in a study of shared clonotypes between healthy human individuals. Sequencing was performed with immunoSEQ multiplex PCR; in TCRdb, only in-frame clones are kept and a portion is missing. This sample has 550,000 to 600,000 clones, with roughly 98% found just once. The sequenced material came from naive CD8+ T cells sorted from blood. These receptors all stem from a man aged 25 to 45 in good health. Both conserved end residues are part of each CDR3. The D gene is left open where the match is weak. Clone size appears in some rows only: once, few, many, or a class for an expanded clone.

V: TRBV10-2; J: TRBJ2-7; size: few; length: 13; D: -; DNA: TGCGCCAGCAGTGAGCCTAGTCTCCGCGAGCAGTACTTC; CDR3: CASSEPSLREQYF
V: TRBV5-1; J: TRBJ1-4; size: -; length: 16; D: -; DNA: TGCGCCAGCAGCTTCCCCTTGGGAGGCTCGAATGAAAAACTGTTTTTT; CDR3: CASSFPLGGSNEKLFF
V: TRBV9; J: TRBJ2-3; size: once; length: 14; D: TRBD1; DNA: TGTGCCAGCAGCGGGGGACAGAGCACAGATACGCAGTATTTT; CDR3: CASSGGQSTDTQYF
V: TRBV28; J: TRBJ2-5; size: -; length: 15; D: -; DNA: TGTGCCAGCAGTTCCTCGAGGGGCCCCCAGGAGACCCAGTACTTC; CDR3: CASSSSRGPQETQYF
V: TRBV29-1; J: TRBJ2-2; size: -; length: 15; D: TRBD2; DNA: TGCAGCGTTGAAGATCTAGCGGAGAACACCGGGGAGCTGTTTTTT; CDR3: CSVEDLAENTGELFF
V: TRBV7-8; J: TRBJ2-7; size: -; length: 14; D: TRBD2; DNA: TGTGCCAGCTGCGCGGGAGGGGTAGCCTACGAGCAGTACTTC; CDR3: CASCAGGVAYEQYF
V: TRBV7-7; J: TRBJ2-7; size: once; length: 15; D: -; DNA: TGTGCTAGCAGCTTAGCGCTTGGGAGCTCCTACGAGCAGTACTTC; CDR3: CASSLALGSSYEQYF
V: TRBV27; J: TRBJ2-7; size: -; length: 14; D: -; DNA: TGTGCCAGCAGTTTATCACGACAGAGCTACGAGCAGTACTTC; CDR3: CASSLSRQSYEQYF
V: TRBV10-3; J: TRBJ2-1; size: -; length: 16; D: TRBD2; DNA: TGTGCCATCAGTGGGCAAGCGGGGAGCTCCTACAATGAGCAGTTCTTC; CDR3: CAISGQAGSSYNEQFF
V: TRBV6-5; J: TRBJ2-7; size: -; length: 16; D: TRBD1; DNA: TGTGCCAGCAGTTACTCAACCGGGACAGGGTATGACGAGCAGTACTTC; CDR3: CASSYSTGTGYDEQYF
V: TRBV7-9; J: TRBJ1-4; size: -; length: 14; D: -; DNA: TGTGCCAGCAGCTTAGCCCAGGGGAATGAAAAACTGTTTTTT; CDR3: CASSLAQGNEKLFF
V: TRBV28; J: TRBJ2-1; size: -; length: 19; D: TRBD1; DNA: TGTGCCAGCGGATCTGGACAGGGGGCTGGGCTAGCGGTATACAATGAGCAGTTCTTC; CDR3: CASGSGQGAGLAVYNEQFF
V: TRBV29-1; J: TRBJ2-2; size: -; length: 15; D: TRBD2; DNA: TGCAGCGTTGAAGGTAGCGGGAGTTACACCGGGGAGCTGTTTTTT; CDR3: CSVEGSGSYTGELFF
V: TRBV2; J: TRBJ1-5; size: -; length: 16; D: -; DNA: TGTGCCAGCAGTGACACGGCAGGGGCTGACAATCAGCCCCAGCATTTT; CDR3: CASSDTAGADNQPQHF
V: TRBV28; J: TRBJ2-7; size: -; length: 13; D: -; DNA: TGTGCCAGCAGAATACAGGGATCCTACGAGCAGTACTTC; CDR3: CASRIQGSYEQYF
V: TRBV4-3; J: TRBJ2-1; size: -; length: 15; D: TRBD2; DNA: TGCGCCAGCAGCCACGGGACGGGAGGCTACAATGAGCAGTTCTTC; CDR3: CASSHGTGGYNEQFF
V: TRBV6-1; J: TRBJ2-7; size: once; length: 14; D: -; DNA: TGTGCCATAAGAGGAGGGGGCCTTCCCTACGAGCAGTACTTC; CDR3: CAIRGGGLPYEQYF
V: TRBV7-9; J: TRBJ1-1; size: -; length: 13; D: -; DNA: TGTGCCAGCAGCCCGACTCAATCCCTTGAAGCTTTCTTT; CDR3: CASSPTQSLEAFF
V: TRBV11-2; J: TRBJ2-3; size: -; length: 17; D: TRBD2; DNA: TGTGCCAGCAGCTTAGATGGACTAGCGGGATTCGCAGATACGCAGTATTTT; CDR3: CASSLDGLAGFADTQYF
V: TRBV27; J: TRBJ2-3; size: -; length: 13; D: TRBD2; DNA: TGTGCCAGCAAGGGACTAGGGGTAGATACGCAGTATTTT; CDR3: CASKGLGVDTQYF
V: TRBV27; J: TRBJ2-1; size: -; length: 15; D: -; DNA: TGTGCCAGCAGGGGACGGTTGAGCTCCTACAATGAGCAGTTCTTC; CDR3: CASRGRLSSYNEQFF
V: TRBV30; J: TRBJ2-4; size: -; length: 14; D: -; DNA: TGTGCCTGGAGTGACGGGGTGGAGCAAAACATTCAGTACTTC; CDR3: CAWSDGVEQNIQYF
V: TRBV10-2; J: TRBJ1-2; size: -; length: 15; D: -; DNA: TGCGCCAGCAGTGAGTCTCACAGGGTCCAGAAAGGCTACACCTTC; CDR3: CASSESHRVQKGYTF
V: TRBV10-3; J: TRBJ2-1; size: -; length: 12; D: -; DNA: TGTGCCATCGGCGGGATCAACAATGAGCAGTTCTTC; CDR3: CAIGGINNEQFF
V: TRBV19; J: TRBJ2-7; size: -; length: 14; D: -; DNA: TGTGCCAGTAGTCCCCACGGGGATCGCTACGAGCAGTACTTC; CDR3: CASSPHGDRYEQYF
V: TRBV25-1; J: TRBJ2-1; size: -; length: 18; D: TRBD2; DNA: TGTGCCAGCAGTGAACTCGGGTCGGGGACTAGCGGGAAGCATGAGCAGTTCTTC; CDR3: CASSELGSGTSGKHEQFF
V: TRBV6-1; J: TRBJ1-1; size: -; length: 15; D: TRBD1; DNA: TGTGCCAGCATAGATCCGGGACAGGGAGGAACTGAAGCTTTCTTT; CDR3: CASIDPGQGGTEAFF
V: TRBV20-1; J: TRBJ2-1; size: -; length: 11; D: -; DNA: TGCAGTGCTGTTAGCTACAATGAGCAGTTCTTC; CDR3: CSAVSYNEQFF
V: TRBV7-2; J: TRBJ1-5; size: -; length: 16; D: -; DNA: TGTGCCAGCAGCTTAGAAGGGGCCCGAGGGGATCAGCCCCAGCATTTT; CDR3: CASSLEGARGDQPQHF
V: TRBV19; J: TRBJ2-1; size: -; length: 16; D: TRBD2; DNA: TGTGCCAGTAGTAACCCGGGACTAGTAGTGGGGAATGAGCAGTTCTTC; CDR3: CASSNPGLVVGNEQFF
V: TRBV6-5; J: TRBJ2-3; size: -; length: 12; D: -; DNA: TGTGCCAGCAGCGAAGAGGGAGATACGCAGTATTTT; CDR3: CASSEEGDTQYF
V: TRBV5-1; J: TRBJ2-7; size: once; length: 13; D: -; DNA: TGCGCCAGCAGCTACCTCGAGGGATACGAGCAGTACTTC; CDR3: CASSYLEGYEQYF
V: TRBV5-1; J: TRBJ2-5; size: -; length: 17; D: TRBD2; DNA: TGCGCCATCCCTCCCTCGCCGATAGCGGGAGGCGGGGAGACCCAGTACTTC; CDR3: CAIPPSPIAGGGETQYF
V: TRBV2; J: TRBJ1-2; size: -; length: 15; D: -; DNA: TGTGCCAGCCAGGGTAGGGTCCCAACGGGCTATGGCTACACCTTC; CDR3: CASQGRVPTGYGYTF
V: TRBV27; J: TRBJ1-4; size: -; length: 13; D: -; DNA: TGTGCCAGCAGCACCACCACTGGTGAAAAACTGTTTTTT; CDR3: CASSTTTGEKLFF
V: TRBV6-5; J: TRBJ1-2; size: -; length: 15; D: -; DNA: TGTGCCAGCAGTTACTCTTTAGGGGCCAACTATGGCTACACCTTC; CDR3: CASSYSLGANYGYTF
V: TRBV10-3; J: TRBJ2-7; size: -; length: 14; D: -; DNA: TGTGCCATCAGGGCTGGACAGAACCCCTACGAGCAGTACTTC; CDR3: CAIRAGQNPYEQYF
V: TRBV27; J: TRBJ1-2; size: -; length: 17; D: -; DNA: TGTGCCAGCAATTTAGAGCCCACCGGGGGAACCAACTATGGCTACACCTTC; CDR3: CASNLEPTGGTNYGYTF
V: TRBV15; J: TRBJ2-1; size: -; length: 16; D: TRBD1; DNA: TGTGCCACCAGCAGAAGCCCGGGACAGGCTTACAATGAGCAGTTCTTC; CDR3: CATSRSPGQAYNEQFF
V: TRBV11-2; J: TRBJ2-3; size: -; length: 15; D: TRBD2; DNA: TGTGCCAGCAGCTTGGGCGGGAGTGAGGGGGATACGCAGTATTTT; CDR3: CASSLGGSEGDTQYF
V: TRBV29-1; J: TRBJ1-2; size: -; length: 12; D: TRBD1; DNA: TGCAGCGCTGGGACAGGGGGCGCGGGCTACACCTTC; CDR3: CSAGTGGAGYTF
V: TRBV7-9; J: TRBJ2-7; size: -; length: 12; D: -; DNA: TGTGCCAGCAGCTCCATTTCCTACGAGCAGTACTTC; CDR3: CASSSISYEQYF
V: TRBV14; J: TRBJ2-5; size: -; length: 17; D: TRBD2; DNA: TGTGCCAGCAGCCAAGATCTAATAGCGGGAGCTGGAGAGACCCAGTACTTC; CDR3: CASSQDLIAGAGETQYF
V: TRBV11-3; J: TRBJ2-7; size: -; length: 15; D: TRBD1; DNA: TGTGCCAGCAGCTCGAGGGGGGACAGGCTCTACGAGCAGTACTTC; CDR3: CASSSRGDRLYEQYF
V: TRBV6-6; J: TRBJ2-7; size: -; length: 16; D: -; DNA: TGTGCCAGCAGCCCCGCCCGGGGAAGACAGCCCTACGAGCAGTACTTC; CDR3: CASSPARGRQPYEQYF
V: TRBV27; J: TRBJ2-7; size: -; length: 13; D: -; DNA: TGTGCCAGCAGTCTCAAGGTAGGCTACGAGCAGTACTTC; CDR3: CASSLKVGYEQYF
V: TRBV4-1; J: TRBJ1-1; size: -; length: 18; D: TRBD1; DNA: TGCGCCAGCAGCCAAGATCAATGGGTGCCGGACAGGGACACTGAAGCTTTCTTT; CDR3: CASSQDQWVPDRDTEAFF
V: TRBV18; J: TRBJ1-2; size: -; length: 16; D: -; DNA: TGTGCCAGCTCACCGCTCGAGCAGGGGACCAACTATGGCTACACCTTC; CDR3: CASSPLEQGTNYGYTF
V: TRBV27; J: TRBJ2-7; size: once; length: 13; D: -; DNA: TGTGCCAGCAGTTTGGCTCAAGGGGGTGAGCAGTACTTC; CDR3: CASSLAQGGEQYF
V: TRBV27; J: TRBJ2-7; size: -; length: 16; D: TRBD2; DNA: TGTGCCAGCAGTCCTATCCTCTTGACTAGCGGCTACGAGCAGTACTTC; CDR3: CASSPILLTSGYEQYF
V: TRBV5-4; J: TRBJ2-3; size: -; length: 14; D: -; DNA: TGTGCCAGCAGCTTCGGGCTAGTCACAGATACGCAGTATTTT; CDR3: CASSFGLVTDTQYF
V: TRBV4-1; J: TRBJ1-1; size: -; length: 14; D: -; DNA: TGCGCCAGCAGCCAAGAGGGGGCGTGGACTGAAGCTTTCTTT; CDR3: CASSQEGAWTEAFF
V: TRBV4-1; J: TRBJ2-1; size: -; length: 13; D: -; DNA: TGCGCCAGCAGTCATACAACCTACAATGAGCAGTTCTTC; CDR3: CASSHTTYNEQFF
V: TRBV2; J: TRBJ1-5; size: -; length: 15; D: -; DNA: TGTGCCAGCAGTGGGACAGACTTTCACAATCAGCCCCAGCATTTT; CDR3: CASSGTDFHNQPQHF
V: TRBV18; J: TRBJ2-7; size: -; length: 15; D: -; DNA: TGTGCCAGCTCACCGACCCAGGGCTGGCCCTACGAGCAGTACTTC; CDR3: CASSPTQGWPYEQYF
V: TRBV7-9; J: TRBJ1-2; size: -; length: 14; D: -; DNA: TGTGCCAGCAGCCTAGGAGGGGAACTCTATGGCTACACCTTC; CDR3: CASSLGGELYGYTF
V: TRBV9; J: TRBJ2-7; size: -; length: 14; D: TRBD1; DNA: TGTGCCAGCAGCCCCCGGGACAGGGGCTACGAGCAGTACTTC; CDR3: CASSPRDRGYEQYF
V: TRBV7-9; J: TRBJ1-3; size: -; length: 15; D: TRBD1; DNA: TGTGCCAGCAGCCCGCGGGACAGGGGATGGGACACCATATATTTT; CDR3: CASSPRDRGWDTIYF
V: TRBV7-8; J: TRBJ2-1; size: -; length: 17; D: TRBD2; DNA: TGTGCCAGCAGCTTAGAGAGGGGACTAGCGGGAGGGCGAGAGCAGTTCTTC; CDR3: CASSLERGLAGGREQFF
V: TRBV6-1; J: TRBJ2-7; size: -; length: 13; D: -; DNA: TGTGCCAGCAGTGAATCTCCGACCTACGAGCAGTACTTC; CDR3: CASSESPTYEQYF